The next 2 T cell receptor beta chains were all read from a single sample in a study of cytomegalovirus exposure and HLA in healthy donors. 13 Jbeta primers and 60 Vbeta primers were used for the PCR. Clones were read by immunoSEQ multiplex PCR, and TCRdb kept only the in-frame ones, dropping some. The data show 150,000 or so clones, with over 70% seen just once and over 2.5% held by the top ten. Sequenced material: PBMCs. The source of these receptors is a woman aged 50 to 65 in good health and CMV-seropositive.

The table lists this clone with a few counts. The V and J genes are TRBV10-3 and TRBJ1-1; possibly TRBD1 for D (5 bases). V shed 3 bases and J shed 8 bases, with 13 bases lying between them. Germline V gene lookup returns CDR1 ENHRY and CDR2 SYGVKD. The CDR3 is 13 residues long. Here the CDR3 reads CAISDHGTEEAFF. In nucleotides, the CDR3 is TGTGCCATCAGTGACCATGGGACTGAGGAAGCTTTCTTT.

The chain has TRBV4-2 and TRBJ1-3; 8 bases fit TRBD1. The CDR3 is 15 amino acids. V trimming: 3 bases; J trimming: 9 bases; junction bases outside the gene matches: 10. Germline assignment: CDR1 LGHNA and CDR2 YNFKEQ. The CDR3 region has the DNA TGTGCCAGCAGCCATACCGGGACAGGTCTTGTCACCATATATTTT. Protein product: CASSHTGTGLVTIYF.